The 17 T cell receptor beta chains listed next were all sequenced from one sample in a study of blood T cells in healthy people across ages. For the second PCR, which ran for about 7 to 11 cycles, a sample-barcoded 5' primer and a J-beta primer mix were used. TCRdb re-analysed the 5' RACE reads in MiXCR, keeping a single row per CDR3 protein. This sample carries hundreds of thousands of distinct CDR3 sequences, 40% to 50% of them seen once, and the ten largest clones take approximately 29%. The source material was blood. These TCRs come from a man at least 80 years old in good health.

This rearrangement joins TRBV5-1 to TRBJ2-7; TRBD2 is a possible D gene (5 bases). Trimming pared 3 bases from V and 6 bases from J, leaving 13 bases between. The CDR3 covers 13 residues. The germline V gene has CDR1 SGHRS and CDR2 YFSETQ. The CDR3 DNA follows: TGCGCCAGCAGCTCGGACTCGGAAGGCGAGCAGTACTTC. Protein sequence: CASSSDSEGEQYF. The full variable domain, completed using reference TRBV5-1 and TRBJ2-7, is KAGVTQTPRYLIKTRGQQVTLSCSPISGHRSVSWYQQTPGQGLQFLFEYFSETQRNKGNFPGRFSGRQFSNSRSEMNVSTLELGDSALYLCASSSDSEGEQYFGPGTRLTVT.

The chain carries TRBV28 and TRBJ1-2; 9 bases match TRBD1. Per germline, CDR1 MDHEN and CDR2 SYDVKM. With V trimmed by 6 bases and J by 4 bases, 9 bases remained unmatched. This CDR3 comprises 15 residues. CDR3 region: CASRISGQGSYGYTF. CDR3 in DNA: TGTGCCAGCAGGATATCGGGACAGGGATCCTATGGCTACACCTTC.

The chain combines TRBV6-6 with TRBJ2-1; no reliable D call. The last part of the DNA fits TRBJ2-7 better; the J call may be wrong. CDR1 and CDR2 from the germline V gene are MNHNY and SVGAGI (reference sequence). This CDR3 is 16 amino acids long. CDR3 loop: CASSYSSAASYNEQYF. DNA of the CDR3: TGTGCCAGCAGTTACTCAAGCGCAGCCTCCTACAATGAGCAGTACTTC.

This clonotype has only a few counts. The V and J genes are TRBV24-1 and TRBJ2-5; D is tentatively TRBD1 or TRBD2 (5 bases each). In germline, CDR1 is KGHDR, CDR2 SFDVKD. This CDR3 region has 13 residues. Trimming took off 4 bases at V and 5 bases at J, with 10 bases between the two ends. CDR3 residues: CATSDSGAETQYF. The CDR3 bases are TGTGCCACCAGTGACTCCGGGGCCGAGACCCAGTACTTC.

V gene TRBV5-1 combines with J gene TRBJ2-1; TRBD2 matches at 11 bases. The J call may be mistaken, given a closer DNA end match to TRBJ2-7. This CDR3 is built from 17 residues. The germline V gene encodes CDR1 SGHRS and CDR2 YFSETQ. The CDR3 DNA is TGCGCCAGCAGCGTAACTAGCGGGAGAGGGTCCTACAATGAGCAGTACTTC. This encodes CASSVTSGRGSYNEQYF.

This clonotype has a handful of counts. This CDR3 is CASSEGTGTYNEQFF. The CDR3 DNA sequence: TGTGCCAGCAGTGAGGGGACAGGAACCTACAATGAGCAGTTCTTC. The V and J genes are TRBV6-1 and TRBJ2-1, with TRBD1 identical over 8 bases. The V gene end was trimmed by 3 bases and the J gene end by 2 bases; junction bases not matched to a gene: 3. Germline assignment: CDR1 MNHNS and CDR2 SASEGT. The CDR3 consists of 15 residues.

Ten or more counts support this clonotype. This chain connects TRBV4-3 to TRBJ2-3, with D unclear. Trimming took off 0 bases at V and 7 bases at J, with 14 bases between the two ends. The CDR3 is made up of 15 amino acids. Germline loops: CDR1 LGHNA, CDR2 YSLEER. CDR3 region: CASSQDEALGNTQYF. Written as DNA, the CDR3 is TGCGCCAGCAGCCAAGATGAGGCCCTGGGAAATACGCAGTATTTT.

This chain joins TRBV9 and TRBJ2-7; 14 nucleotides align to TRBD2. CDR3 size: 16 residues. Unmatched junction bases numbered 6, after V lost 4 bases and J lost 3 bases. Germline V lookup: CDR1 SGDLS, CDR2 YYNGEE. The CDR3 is CASSPGLAGGHYEQYF. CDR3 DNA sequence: TGTGCCAGCAGCCCAGGACTAGCGGGAGGCCACTACGAGCAGTACTTC.

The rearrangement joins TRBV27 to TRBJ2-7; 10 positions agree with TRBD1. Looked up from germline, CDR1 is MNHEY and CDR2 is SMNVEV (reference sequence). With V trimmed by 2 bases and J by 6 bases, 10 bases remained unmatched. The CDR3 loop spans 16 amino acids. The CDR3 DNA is TGTGCCAGCAGTTTAATGGGGGGACAGGGGCCCGGCGAGCAGTACTTC. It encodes CASSLMGGQGPGEQYF.

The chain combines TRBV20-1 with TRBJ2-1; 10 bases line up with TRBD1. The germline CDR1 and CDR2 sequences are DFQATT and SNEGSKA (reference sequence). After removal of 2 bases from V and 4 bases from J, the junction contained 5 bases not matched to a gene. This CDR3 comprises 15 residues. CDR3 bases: TGCAGTGCTAGAACCGGGACAGGGGATTACAATGAGCAGTTCTTC. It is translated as CSARTGTGDYNEQFF.

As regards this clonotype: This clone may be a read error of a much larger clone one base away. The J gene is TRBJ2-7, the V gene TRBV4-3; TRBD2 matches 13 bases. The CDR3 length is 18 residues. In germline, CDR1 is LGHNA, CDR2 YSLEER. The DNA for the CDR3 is TGCGCCAGCAGCCAAGAACTATTGGGACTAGCGGGATCCTGCGAGCAGTACTTC. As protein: CASSQELLGLAGSCEQYF.

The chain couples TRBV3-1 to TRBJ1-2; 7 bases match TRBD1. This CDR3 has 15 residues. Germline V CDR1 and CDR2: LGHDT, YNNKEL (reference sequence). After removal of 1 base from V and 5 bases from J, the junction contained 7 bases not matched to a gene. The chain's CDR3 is CASSQAPTGLYGYTF. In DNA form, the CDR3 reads TGTGCCAGCAGCCAAGCCCCGACAGGGTTATATGGCTACACCTTC. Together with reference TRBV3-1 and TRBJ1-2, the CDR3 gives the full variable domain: DTAVSQTPKYLVTQMGNDKSIKCEQNLGHDTMYWYKQDSKKFLKIMFSYNNKELIINETVPNRFSPKSPDKAHLNLHINSLELGDSAVYFCASSQAPTGLYGYTFGSGTRLTVV.

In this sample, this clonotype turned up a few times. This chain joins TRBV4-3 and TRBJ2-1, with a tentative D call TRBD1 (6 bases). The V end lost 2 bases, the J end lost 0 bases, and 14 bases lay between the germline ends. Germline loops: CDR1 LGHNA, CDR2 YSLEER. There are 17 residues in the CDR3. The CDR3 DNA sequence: TGCGCCAGCAGCCAACAGGGACACCTGAGCTCCTACAATGAGCAGTTCTTC. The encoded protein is CASSQQGHLSSYNEQFF.

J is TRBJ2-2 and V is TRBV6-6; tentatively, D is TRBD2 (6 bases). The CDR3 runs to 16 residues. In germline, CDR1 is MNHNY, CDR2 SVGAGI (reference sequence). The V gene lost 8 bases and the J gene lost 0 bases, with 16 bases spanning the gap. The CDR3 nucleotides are TGTGCCAGCGGGGGGTTCAGCGGGTCGAACACCGGGGAGCTGTTTTTT. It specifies CASGGFSGSNTGELFF.

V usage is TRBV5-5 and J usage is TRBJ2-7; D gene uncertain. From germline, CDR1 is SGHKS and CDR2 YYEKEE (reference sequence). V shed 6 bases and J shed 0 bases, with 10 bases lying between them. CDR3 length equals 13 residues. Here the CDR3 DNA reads TGTGCCAGCACCAAAGCTGGCTCCTACGAGCAGTACTTC. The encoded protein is CASTKAGSYEQYF.

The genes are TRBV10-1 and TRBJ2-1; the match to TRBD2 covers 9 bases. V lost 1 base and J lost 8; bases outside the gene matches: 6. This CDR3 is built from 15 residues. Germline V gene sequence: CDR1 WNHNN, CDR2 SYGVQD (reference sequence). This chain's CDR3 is CASSEWVAGEDEQFF. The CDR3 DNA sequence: TGCGCCAGCAGTGAGTGGGTAGCGGGAGAGGATGAGCAGTTCTTC.

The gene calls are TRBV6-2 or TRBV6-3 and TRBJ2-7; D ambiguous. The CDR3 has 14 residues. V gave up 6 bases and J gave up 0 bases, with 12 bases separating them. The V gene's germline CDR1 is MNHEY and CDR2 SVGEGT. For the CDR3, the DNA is TGTGCCAGCAGAGAGTCGGGTGGCTCCTACGAGCAGTACTTC. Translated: CASRESGGSYEQYF.